A selection of T cell receptor beta chains follows, all from one sample in a study of T cells in Graves' hyperthyroidism and ophthalmopathy. TCRdb re-analysed the multiplex PCR reads in MiXCR, keeping a single row per CDR3 protein. In the table there are about 320,000 distinct CDR3 sequences, approximately 17% of which are singletons. Sequencing was carried out using blood. The receptors come from a young man with Graves' hyperthyroidism. The CDR3 runs from the conserved cysteine through the conserved F or W. The D gene is left open where the match is weak. Size tells how often a clone was seen (once, few, many) or the class of an expanded clone, and some rows leave it out.

CDR3: CASRETSGVGEQYF
DNA: TGTGCCAGCAGGGAGACTAGCGGGGTTGGCGAGCAGTACTTC
V: TRBV2
J: TRBJ2-7
D: TRBD2
size: -

CDR3: CACSDRGRKIDYGYTF
DNA: TGTGCCTGCTCGGACAGGGGGCGAAAGATCGACTATGGCTACACCTTC
V: TRBV30
J: TRBJ1-2
D: TRBD1
size: many

CDR3: CAISGLAGGSTDTQYF
DNA: TGTGCCATCAGTGGACTAGCGGGAGGTAGCACAGATACGCAGTATTTT
V: TRBV10-3
J: TRBJ2-3
D: TRBD2
size: few

CDR3: CASSLSGLHEQYF
DNA: TGTGCCAGCAGTTTATCGGGTCTCCACGAGCAGTACTTC
V: TRBV12-3/TRBV12-4
J: TRBJ2-7
D: -
size: many

CDR3: CASRTGVDSPLHF
DNA: TGTGCCAGCCGAACAGGGGTTGATTCACCCCTCCACTTT
V: TRBV6-1
J: TRBJ1-6
D: TRBD1
size: -

CDR3: CSVDLHGKNTEAFF
DNA: TGCAGCGTTGACCTTCACGGAAAAAACACTGAAGCTTTCTTT
V: TRBV29-1
J: TRBJ1-1
D: -
size: -

CDR3: CASSPGTNPPEQYF
DNA: TGCGCCAGCAGCCCCGGGACTAACCCCCCCGAGCAGTACTTC
V: TRBV5-1
J: TRBJ2-7
D: TRBD2
size: few

CDR3: CAMLGGPGANVLTF
DNA: TGTGCCATGCTGGGGGGTCCTGGGGCCAACGTCCTGACTTTC
V: TRBV28
J: TRBJ2-6
D: -
size: -

CDR3: CSARGQLAQETQYF
DNA: TGCAGTGCTAGGGGACAGTTGGCCCAAGAGACCCAGTACTTC
V: TRBV20-1
J: TRBJ2-5
D: TRBD1
size: many

CDR3: CASSLERLRSGNTIYF
DNA: TGTGCCAGCAGCTTAGAGCGCCTCCGCTCTGGAAACACCATATATTTT
V: TRBV7-9
J: TRBJ1-3
D: -
size: -

CDR3: CASSPRQFSGANVLTF
DNA: TGTGCCAGCAGTCCCCGGCAGTTCTCTGGGGCCAACGTCCTGACTTTC
V: TRBV12-3/TRBV12-4
J: TRBJ2-6
D: -
size: few

CDR3: CSAGDGLGKNIQYF
DNA: TGCAGCGCCGGGGATGGATTGGGCAAAAACATTCAGTACTTC
V: TRBV29-1
J: TRBJ2-4
D: -
size: few

CDR3: CASSSTGLGYEAFF
DNA: TGCGCCAGCAGCTCGACAGGGCTAGGGTATGAAGCTTTCTTT
V: TRBV5-1
J: TRBJ1-1
D: TRBD1
size: many

CDR3: CATSRVFGANQPQHF
DNA: TGTGCCACCAGCAGAGTTTTCGGGGCGAATCAGCCCCAGCATTTT
V: TRBV15
J: TRBJ1-5
D: -
size: many

CDR3: CASTPLSQGAVINTEAFF
DNA: TGTGCCAGCACCCCTCTGTCACAGGGGGCCGTCATAAACACTGAAGCTTTCTTT
V: TRBV7-6
J: TRBJ1-1
D: TRBD1
size: -

CDR3: CASSIGNQPQHF
DNA: TGTGCCAGTAGTATAGGAAATCAGCCCCAGCATTTT
V: TRBV19
J: TRBJ1-5
D: -
size: -

CDR3: CSASPWDRPNTGELFF
DNA: TGCAGTGCTAGTCCTTGGGACAGGCCGAACACCGGGGAGCTGTTTTTT
V: TRBV20-1
J: TRBJ2-2
D: TRBD1
size: -

CDR3: CASSRDSGANVLTF
DNA: TGTGCCAGCAGCCGTGACTCTGGGGCCAACGTCCTGACTTTC
V: TRBV7-9
J: TRBJ2-6
D: -
size: many

CDR3: CASSFTGGDSPLHF
DNA: TGTGCCAGCAGCTTCACAGGGGGCGACTCACCCCTCCACTTT
V: TRBV6-1
J: TRBJ1-6
D: TRBD1
size: few

CDR3: CASSARLAGRADTQYF
DNA: TGTGCCAGCAGCGCTAGACTAGCGGGAAGAGCAGATACGCAGTATTTT
V: TRBV7-9
J: TRBJ2-3
D: TRBD2
size: many

CDR3: CASGPAGTAAAQYF
DNA: TGTGCCAGCGGCCCTGCCGGGACCGCGGCGGCGCAGTATTTT
V: TRBV11-2
J: TRBJ2-3
D: -
size: many

CDR3: CASTQLGRNQPQHF
DNA: TGTGCCAGCACCCAGCTAGGTAGGAATCAGCCCCAGCATTTT
V: TRBV27
J: TRBJ1-5
D: -
size: many

CDR3: CASSQGLLGPNQPQHF
DNA: TGCGCCAGCAGCCAAGGGCTTTTAGGTCCCAATCAGCCCCAGCATTTT
V: TRBV4-1
J: TRBJ1-5
D: -
size: many

CDR3: CASVIEGGTGRGYTF
DNA: TGTGCCAGCGTTATCGAAGGCGGGACAGGGCGCGGCTACACCTTC
V: TRBV6-1
J: TRBJ1-2
D: TRBD1
size: many

CDR3: CAWTAGGVGEKLFF
DNA: TGTGCCTGGACCGCAGGGGGAGTTGGGGAAAAACTGTTTTTT
V: TRBV30
J: TRBJ1-4
D: TRBD1
size: -

CDR3: CASRTSAGAYNEQFF
DNA: TGTGCCAGCAGGACCTCCGCGGGAGCCTACAATGAGCAGTTCTTC
V: TRBV7-2
J: TRBJ2-1
D: TRBD2
size: many

CDR3: CASSLWPSGEGGTGELFF
DNA: TGCGCCAGCAGCTTGTGGCCTAGCGGCGAAGGCGGAACCGGGGAGCTGTTTTTT
V: TRBV5-1
J: TRBJ2-2
D: TRBD2
size: -

CDR3: CASSPFGRNTEAFF
DNA: TGTGCCAGCTCACCATTCGGGAGGAACACTGAAGCTTTCTTT
V: TRBV18
J: TRBJ1-1
D: -
size: many

CDR3: CASSSNGGSPYNEQFF
DNA: TGTGCCAGCAGCTCAAACGGGGGGAGCCCTTACAATGAGCAGTTCTTC
V: TRBV7-3
J: TRBJ2-1
D: TRBD2
size: few

CDR3: CASSLSLAGGLNTGELFF
DNA: TGTGCCAGCAGTTTATCACTAGCGGGAGGTCTGAACACCGGGGAGCTGTTTTTT
V: TRBV28
J: TRBJ2-2
D: TRBD2
size: -

CDR3: CASSQRSEQYF
DNA: TGTGCCAGCAGTCAAAGGAGCGAGCAGTACTTC
V: TRBV7-8
J: TRBJ2-7
D: -
size: few

CDR3: CSARRQSSSYEQYF
DNA: TGCAGTGCTAGACGCCAGTCAAGCTCCTACGAGCAGTACTTC
V: TRBV20-1
J: TRBJ2-7
D: -
size: many

CDR3: CSVEGWQRNEQFF
DNA: TGCAGCGTTGAAGGATGGCAGCGGAATGAGCAGTTCTTC
V: TRBV29-1
J: TRBJ2-1
D: -
size: many

CDR3: CASRWNQETQYF
DNA: TGTGCCAGCAGATGGAATCAAGAGACCCAGTACTTC
V: TRBV12-3/TRBV12-4
J: TRBJ2-5
D: -
size: many

CDR3: CAARETDIGGYTF
DNA: TGTGCCGCACGGGAGACGGATATTGGTGGCTACACCTTC
V: TRBV25-1
J: TRBJ1-2
D: -
size: few

CDR3: CASSPKDPQETQYF
DNA: TGTGCCAGCAGCCCAAAAGACCCTCAAGAGACCCAGTACTTC
V: TRBV6-2/TRBV6-3
J: TRBJ2-5
D: -
size: -

CDR3: CASSLLAGGPTDTQYF
DNA: TGTGCCAGCAGCTTACTAGCGGGAGGGCCCACAGATACGCAGTATTTT
V: TRBV7-9
J: TRBJ2-3
D: TRBD2
size: few

CDR3: CASSPVTKWTAGELFF
DNA: TGTGCCAGCTCGCCTGTAACTAAGTGGACGGCCGGGGAGCTGTTTTTT
V: TRBV18
J: TRBJ2-2
D: -
size: -

CDR3: CATSTARTSGSYNEQFF
DNA: TGTGCCACCAGTACCGCTCGTACATCGGGCTCCTACAATGAGCAGTTCTTC
V: TRBV24-1
J: TRBJ2-1
D: -
size: -

CDR3: CASSARSYYEQYF
DNA: TGTGCCAGCAGCGCCCGGTCATACTACGAGCAGTACTTC
V: TRBV7-9
J: TRBJ2-7
D: -
size: -

CDR3: CASSIAPRDSGNTIYF
DNA: TGCGCCAGCAGCATCGCACCCCGTGATTCTGGAAACACCATATATTTT
V: TRBV5-1
J: TRBJ1-3
D: -
size: few

CDR3: CASRTGVAASTDTQYF
DNA: TGTGCCAGCAGGACCGGGGTAGCGGCTAGCACAGATACGCAGTATTTT
V: TRBV28
J: TRBJ2-3
D: -
size: -

CDR3: CASSLTSSTYEQYF
DNA: TGTGCCAGCAGTTTAACTAGCTCAACCTACGAGCAGTACTTC
V: TRBV27
J: TRBJ2-7
D: -
size: many

CDR3: CASSWDGGTTDTQYF
DNA: TGTGCCAGCAGTTGGGACGGGGGGACCACAGATACGCAGTATTTT
V: TRBV2
J: TRBJ2-3
D: TRBD2
size: once

CDR3: CASSQEGVRSTEAFF
DNA: TGTGCCAGCAGCCAAGAGGGGGTTAGGAGCACTGAAGCTTTCTTT
V: TRBV3-1
J: TRBJ1-1
D: -
size: many

CDR3: CASSFPVDYGYTF
DNA: TGTGCCAGCAGTTTCCCGGTGGATTATGGCTACACCTTC
V: TRBV6-5
J: TRBJ1-2
D: -
size: -

CDR3: CASSPRTGLMAFF
DNA: TGCGCCAGCAGCCCTCGGACAGGGCTGATGGCTTTCTTT
V: TRBV4-1
J: TRBJ1-1
D: TRBD1
size: few

CDR3: CASSLPHEEQFF
DNA: TGTGCCAGCAGTCTCCCTCATGAGGAGCAGTTCTTC
V: TRBV27
J: TRBJ2-1
D: -
size: many

CDR3: CASSSRPGRDQETQYF
DNA: TGTGCCAGCAGTTCTCGGCCAGGGAGGGACCAAGAGACCCAGTACTTC
V: TRBV6-1
J: TRBJ2-5
D: TRBD2
size: many

CDR3: CSASDSKNYEQYF
DNA: TGCAGTGCTAGTGACTCTAAAAACTACGAGCAGTACTTC
V: TRBV20-1
J: TRBJ2-7
D: -
size: many

CDR3: CASTVGLDNEQFF
DNA: TGTGCCAGCACCGTGGGGTTGGACAATGAGCAGTTCTTC
V: TRBV7-9
J: TRBJ2-1
D: -
size: many

CDR3: CASSWDLLYQETQYF
DNA: TGTGCCAGCAGCTGGGACTTACTGTACCAAGAGACCCAGTACTTC
V: TRBV7-9
J: TRBJ2-5
D: -
size: many

CDR3: CASSSPTLYNEQFF
DNA: TGTGCCAGCAGTTCGCCGACACTCTACAATGAGCAGTTCTTC
V: TRBV12-3/TRBV12-4
J: TRBJ2-1
D: -
size: many

CDR3: CASSLGVPGNTIYF
DNA: TGTGCCAGCAGCTTGGGTGTGCCCGGAAACACCATATATTTT
V: TRBV5-8
J: TRBJ1-3
D: -
size: few

CDR3: CAWSGSLQETQYF
DNA: TGTGCCTGGAGTGGGAGCTTACAAGAGACCCAGTACTTC
V: TRBV30
J: TRBJ2-5
D: -
size: many

CDR3: CASSAPGPTYEQYF
DNA: TGTGCCAGCAGCGCGCCAGGGCCCACCTACGAGCAGTACTTC
V: TRBV13
J: TRBJ2-7
D: -
size: many

CDR3: CASSLVSDRTGELFF
DNA: TGTGCTAGCAGCTTAGTTTCGGACCGAACCGGGGAGCTGTTTTTT
V: TRBV7-7
J: TRBJ2-2
D: -
size: few

CDR3: CASKSTGNPLQETQYF
DNA: TGTGCCAGCAAATCGACAGGGAACCCCCTACAAGAGACCCAGTACTTC
V: TRBV6-2/TRBV6-3
J: TRBJ2-5
D: TRBD1
size: many

CDR3: CASSLQGASGELFF
DNA: TGTGCCAGCAGTTTACAGGGGGCGTCCGGGGAGCTGTTTTTT
V: TRBV28
J: TRBJ2-2
D: TRBD1
size: many